The source of this T cell receptor (beta chain) is a study of cytotoxic CD8 clonotypes in ibrutinib-treated CLL. Study-wide context: On average, almost 95,000 productive rearrangements and over 250,000 productive templates per sample.

Germline-derived CDR1 and CDR2 are MNHEY and SMNVEV (reference sequence). The CDR3 covers 14 residues. The V end lost 4 bases, the J end lost 7 bases, and 17 bases lay between the germline ends. Study-wide results and caveats: Pretreatment clonality was elevated relative to age-matched healthy donors and paralleled circulating CD8+ T-cell counts.

Method: immunoSEQ multiplex PCR; TCRdb's copy keeps in-frame clones and lacks some. The table shows tens of thousands of clones, with around 75% occurring only once. With regard to this clone: The antigen remains unidentified.

The sample here was PBMCs, taken before ibrutinib treatment. The chain carries TRBV27 and TRBJ2-7, with D possibly being TRBD1 (6 bases). This receptor was obtained from a human donor with chronic lymphocytic leukemia. The DNA of the CDR3 is TGTGCCAGCAGTTCGACAGGAATCCCTAAAGAGCAGTACTTC. Amino acids: CASSSTGIPKEQYF.